These 18 T cell receptor beta chains were all obtained from the same sample, sequenced in a study of cytomegalovirus exposure and HLA in healthy donors. The PCR made use of 60 Vbeta and 13 Jbeta primers. Data came from immunoSEQ multiplex PCR; TCRdb stores just in-frame clones and leaves some out. The table includes about 130,000 clones, roughly 85% detected once. The sample was PBMCs. The receptor set was obtained from a man younger than 30 in good health and CMV-seropositive.

The rearrangement links TRBV19 to TRBJ2-5, with 10 bases aligning to TRBD2. CDR1 is LNHDA and CDR2 is SQIVND in the germline V gene (reference sequence). This CDR3 comprises 15 residues. V lost 4 bases to trimming and J lost 2 bases; unmatched junction nucleotides: 4. CDR3 DNA: TGTGCCAGTAGTACCCAAGCGGGGGGGCAAGAGACCCAGTACTTC. Its protein is CASSTQAGGQETQYF. The full variable domain, its missing parts supplied by reference TRBV19 and TRBJ2-5, is DGGITQSPKYLFRKEGQNVTLSCEQNLNHDAMYWYRQDPGQGLRLIYYSQIVNDFQKGDIAEGYSVSREKKESFPLTVTSAQKNPTAFYLCASSTQAGGQETQYFGPGTRLLVL.

The chain couples TRBV7-6 to TRBJ2-1; 9 bases agree with TRBD1. The CDR3 has 18 amino acids. Losses at the gene ends were 4 bases for V and 3 bases for J; bases not matched to a gene: 13. The germline V gene encodes CDR1 SGHVS and CDR2 FNYEAQ. The CDR3 bases are TGTGCCAGCAGCTCCCTTGGGACAGGGCACGGGCTCTACAATGAGCAGTTCTTC. Translation gives CASSSLGTGHGLYNEQFF.

CDR3 sequence: CASSSAGGGNGYTF. CDR3 DNA: TGTGCCAGCAGCTCGGCGGGGGGCGGGAATGGCTACACCTTC. The rearrangement uses TRBV5-5 and TRBJ1-2, with TRBD1 as a possible D gene (6 bases). Germline V gene data show CDR1 as SGHKS and CDR2 as YYEKEE (reference sequence). The CDR3 has 14 residues. V lost 3 bases and J lost 6, with 15 bases in between. The whole variable domain, remainder taken from reference TRBV5-5 and TRBJ1-2, is DAGVTQSPTHLIKTRGQQVTLRCSPISGHKSVSWYQQVLGQGPQFIFQYYEKEERGRGNFPDRFSARQFPNYSSELNVNALLLGDSALYLCASSSAGGGNGYTFGSGTRLTVV.

The chain is built from TRBV5-1 and TRBJ2-6, with no clear D. Looked up from germline, CDR1 is SGHRS and CDR2 is YFSETQ. The CDR3 is made up of 15 amino acids. V lost 6 bases, J lost 0 bases, and 10 bases lay in between. The CDR3 DNA reads TGCGCCAGCACGTGGGCCCCCTCTGGGGCCAACGTCCTGACTTTC. Amino acid sequence: CASTWAPSGANVLTF.

The V and J genes are TRBV14 and TRBJ2-7, with TRBD1 matching 7 bases. The CDR3 runs to 19 residues. The V and J ends lost 0 bases and 3 bases, in that order; junction bases with no gene match: 17. Germline CDR1 reads SGHDN; CDR2 reads FVKESK. The CDR3 here is CASSQDPGQSEINDYEQYF. The CDR3 DNA follows: TGTGCCAGCAGCCAAGACCCGGGACAGAGCGAGATTAACGACTACGAGCAGTACTTC.

The chain couples TRBV5-1 to TRBJ2-5; a possible D gene is TRBD1 (6 bases). The CDR3 spans 15 residues. V lost 0 bases, J lost 2 bases, and 11 bases lay in between. Germline CDR1 and CDR2: SGHRS and YFSETQ. CDR3: CASSLEGTLQETQYF. The DNA for the CDR3 is TGCGCCAGCAGCTTGGAAGGGACATTGCAAGAGACCCAGTACTTC. The full variable domain, rest sourced from reference TRBV5-1 and TRBJ2-5, is KAGVTQTPRYLIKTRGQQVTLSCSPISGHRSVSWYQQTPGQGLQFLFEYFSETQRNKGNFPGRFSGRQFSNSRSEMNVSTLELGDSALYLCASSLEGTLQETQYFGPGTRLLVL.

The V call is TRBV6-1, the J call TRBJ2-5; tentative D call: TRBD1 (5 bases). CDR1 is MNHNS, CDR2 SASEGT, per germline. Trimming pared 6 bases from V and 5 bases from J, leaving 19 bases between. The CDR3 length is 15 residues. The CDR3 region has the DNA TGTGCCAGCAGCGATGAAGGACATTTAAGGGAGACCCAGTACTTC. Amino acids: CASSDEGHLRETQYF.

As for this clone: At one end the junction does not follow the germline gene, possibly because of a read error. The V call is TRBV20-1, the J call TRBJ2-3; D remains unclear. The CDR3 contains 10 residues. Germline V gene sequence: CDR1 DFQATT, CDR2 SNEGSKA (reference sequence). In DNA, the CDR3 is TGCAGTGCTAGCAGAGATACGCAGTATTTT. It is translated as CSASRDTQYF.

The chain carries TRBV27 and TRBJ1-1; D not certain. Looked up from germline, CDR1 is MNHEY and CDR2 is SMNVEV (reference sequence). V was cut by 2 bases and J by 4 bases, with 8 bases left in between. The CDR3 sequence is 13 residues long. CDR3 loop: CASSLATSTEAFF. The CDR3 DNA follows: TGTGCCAGCAGTTTAGCGACAAGCACTGAAGCTTTCTTT.

This chain uses TRBV18 with TRBJ2-2, with 8 bases matching TRBD2. J gave up 0 bases and V 2 bases, and 2 bases lay outside the gene matches. This CDR3 has 16 residues. The germline V gene encodes CDR1 KGHSH and CDR2 LQKENI. The CDR3 here is CASSPVAGSNTGELFF. The CDR3 DNA reads TGTGCCAGCTCACCAGTAGCGGGGTCGAACACCGGGGAGCTGTTTTTT. The complete variable domain, with remaining parts taken from reference TRBV18 and TRBJ2-2, reads NAGVMQNPRHLVRRRGQEARLRCSPMKGHSHVYWYRQLPEEGLKFMVYLQKENIIDESGMPKERFSAEFPKEGPSILRIQQVVRGDSAAYFCASSPVAGSNTGELFFGEGSRLTVL.

The chain is built from TRBV5-1 and TRBJ2-3; perhaps TRBD2 as D (5 bases). Trimming removed 1 base at V and 6 bases at J, with 12 bases between. The CDR3 is 14 residues long. Germline V gene sequence: CDR1 SGHRS, CDR2 YFSETQ. In nucleotides, the CDR3 is TGCGCCAGCAGCTTGTTCTCCACGGGGGATACGCAGTATTTT. Encoded protein: CASSLFSTGDTQYF.

The chain links TRBV5-1 to TRBJ1-1, with D possibly being TRBD1 (5 bases). The CDR3 runs to 15 residues. Germline values: CDR1 SGHRS, CDR2 YFSETQ. Deletions cut 0 bases from V and 1 base from J, with 10 bases between. CDR3 sequence: CASSLGGGRNTEAFF. The CDR3 DNA follows: TGCGCCAGCAGCTTGGGGGGGGGAAGGAACACTGAAGCTTTCTTT.

The rearrangement links TRBV11-2 to TRBJ2-3; D gene uncertain. The CDR3 runs to 10 residues. V lost 10 bases and J 8 bases, leaving 10 bases between the germline ends. Germline V gene sequence: CDR1 SGHAT, CDR2 FQNNGV. The CDR3 sequence is CAILSGTQYF. The CDR3 region has the DNA TGTGCCATCTTGAGTGGTACGCAGTATTTT.

The CDR3, as DNA: TGTGCCAGTTCGCGGGACAGAACCTATAATTCACCCCTCCACTTT. This sequence encodes CASSRDRTYNSPLHF. The chain recombines TRBV19 with TRBJ1-6; 7 bases map to TRBD1. The CDR3 contains 15 residues. Trimming cost V 8 bases and J 2 bases; bases outside gene matches: 6. Per the germline V gene, CDR1 is LNHDA and CDR2 is SQIVND (reference sequence).

The chain recombines TRBV4-2 with TRBJ2-2; TRBD2 is a possible D gene (6 bases). Germline CDR1 LGHNA, CDR2 YNFKEQ. The CDR3 sequence is 16 residues long. V was trimmed by 5 bases and J by 0 bases, leaving 13 bases between them. In nucleotides, the CDR3 is TGTGCCAGCAGCGGTAGCGGTACCGCGAACACCGGGGAGCTGTTTTTT. Translated: CASSGSGTANTGELFF.

V is TRBV5-4 and J is TRBJ2-6, with 8 nucleotides matching TRBD1. V dropped 4 bases and J dropped 0; count of bases not matched to a gene: 6. The CDR3 spans 17 residues. Looked up from germline, CDR1 is SGHNT and CDR2 is YYREEE (reference sequence). CDR3 protein: CASSLQGGGSGANVLTF. In DNA, the CDR3 is TGTGCCAGCAGCCTACAGGGGGGTGGCTCTGGGGCCAACGTCCTGACTTTC.

The rearrangement links TRBV5-1 to TRBJ1-5, with TRBD1 matching 8 bases. The ends lost 4 bases at V and 2 bases at J; junction bases unmatched: 2. Germline CDR1 SGHRS, CDR2 YFSETQ. This CDR3 region has 14 residues. The CDR3 sequence: CASSPGGGNQPQHF. The CDR3, as DNA: TGCGCCAGCAGCCCAGGGGGCGGCAATCAGCCCCAGCATTTT.

This clone was seen only once. V is TRBV7-3 and J is TRBJ2-1, with 7 nucleotides matching TRBD2. J gave up 6 bases and V 2 bases, and 1 base lay outside the gene matches. Per the germline V gene, CDR1 is SGHTA and CDR2 is FQGTGA. This CDR3 has 13 amino acids. The DNA of the CDR3 is TGTGCCAGCAGCTTACGGGGGGTCAATGAGCAGTTCTTC. Amino acids: CASSLRGVNEQFF. Drawing the rest from reference TRBV7-3 and TRBJ2-1, the complete variable domain is GAGVSQTPSNKVTEKGKYVELRCDPISGHTALYWYRQSLGQGPEFLIYFQGTGAADDSGLPNDRFFAVRPEGSVSTLKIQRTERGDSAVYLCASSLRGVNEQFFGPGTRLTVL.